The text below deals with one TCR beta chain. No cognate antigen has been identified for it. The sample is drawn from a study of T cells expressing NK-cell markers (dated by TCRdb to the early 2020s). Describing the broader study: TCR beta-chain repertoires were profiled in sorted CD3+CD56+NKG2C+, CD3+CD56+NKG2C- and CD3+CD56-NKG2C+ T-cell subsets from fewer than 10 donors. Libraries were sequenced as 2 x 150 bp reads on Illumina HiSeq 2000/2500, MiSeq or NextSeq. All eight donors whose samples were sequenced were randomly selected healthy volunteers, three of them men and five women. Seven of the eight sequenced donors were HCMV-seropositive and one was HCMV-seronegative. Here is what the overall study found, with its caveats: Those dominant clonotypes were again the most abundant among CD3+CD56-NKG2C+ cells in four donors, at roughly 25-60.1%. In more than five donors, the dominant CD3+CD56+NKG2C+ clonotypes were found to rank among the top 10 CD8+ clonotypes and to make up 1.0-7.0% of CD8+ T cells. It remained unclear whether the expanded NKG2C-expressing T cell clones were specific for HCMV antigens.

Sequencing relied on an Illumina HiSeq 2000. 5'RACE template switching, by which a universal primer site and unique molecular identifiers were added, was used to make TCR beta cDNA libraries. cDNA synthesis was primed from the TCR beta constant segment, followed by two successive PCR amplification steps. The authors' pipeline ran thus. Reads were demultiplexed and grouped by UMI with MIGEC, and clonotypes were assembled and quantified with MiTCR. To exclude erroneous sequences, any TCR cDNA sequence not supported by at least two reads was discarded. The tcR package was used for downstream repertoire analysis, and clonotypes were matched across fractions by CDR3 nucleotide sequence plus V segment. VDJmatch was used to annotate antigen specificity against VDJdb, with one amino acid substitution allowed in CDR3. Reprocessed by TCRdb, the reads give a single entry per CDR3 protein sequence, without DNA. What appears here as the V and J calls and clone size reflects TCRdb's work, not the paper's. This specimen's table enumerates 500,000 to 700,000 distinct CDR3 sequences. Approximately 4% of the sample is in the top ten clones.

Per the germline V gene (reference sequence), MNHEY is the CDR1 and SMNVEV is the CDR2. Spanning cysteine to phenylalanine, the CDR3 consists of 14 amino acids. No DNA sequence was recorded. To determine HCMV serostatus, a commercial ELISA kit was used to detect HCMV-specific IgG in serum. Ficoll density gradient centrifugation was used to isolate peripheral blood mononuclear cells from blood. This TCR was sampled from a man aged 18 to 29 in good health. Donor details come from another sample of the same person, matched by shared clones. The chain couples TRBV27 to TRBJ2-2; TCRdb designates TRBD1, a call that cannot be tested without DNA. Sample: blood T cells: a sorted CD56 or NKG2C T cell subset, CD4+ or CD8+ T cells, or bulk PBMC T cells (not recorded which). The CDR3 amino acid sequence is: CASSGTANTGELFF.